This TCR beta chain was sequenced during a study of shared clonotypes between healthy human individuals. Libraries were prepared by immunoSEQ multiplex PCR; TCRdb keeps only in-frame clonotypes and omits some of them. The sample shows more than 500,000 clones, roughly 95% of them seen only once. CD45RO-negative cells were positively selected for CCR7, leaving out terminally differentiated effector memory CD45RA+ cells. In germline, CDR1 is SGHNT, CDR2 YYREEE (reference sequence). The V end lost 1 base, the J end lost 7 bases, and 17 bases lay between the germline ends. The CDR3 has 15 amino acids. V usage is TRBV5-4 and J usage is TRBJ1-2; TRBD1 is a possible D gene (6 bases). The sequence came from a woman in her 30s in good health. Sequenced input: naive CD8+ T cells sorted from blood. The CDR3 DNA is TGTGCCAGCAGCTTGTCCGAACAGGGTCTTTCTGGCTACACCTTC. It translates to CASSLSEQGLSGYTF.